These 18 T cell receptor beta chains share one sample of origin, sequenced in a study of regulatory T cells in long-lasting Graves disease. Through Arm-PCR of CDR3 regions and iRepertoire HTBI primers, TCR beta libraries were built. Each CDR3 protein is one row after TCRdb ran MiXCR on the multiplex PCR reads. The sample lists around 250,000 distinct CDR3 sequences, under 20% occurring once. Time point described: newly diagnosed GD, antithyroid drugs for less than 3 months. The TCR library was made from RNA extracted from PBMCs. These data were also reused for a study on T cells in Graves' hyperthyroidism and ophthalmopathy.

Here the sequenced sample was peripheral blood mononuclear cells (PBMCs), taken at new diagnosis, from a patient treated with antithyroid drugs. The receptors shown here come from a woman aged 25 to 39 with Graves disease.

In its sample, this clonotype was seen many times. This chain connects TRBV12-3 or TRBV12-4 to TRBJ2-7; weak D call: TRBD1 (5 bases). V was cut by 3 bases and J by 2 bases, with 23 bases left in between. This CDR3 spans 18 amino acids. CDR3 nucleotide sequence: TGTGCCAGCAGTTTGTTTGGGGCCGGCCCACCTAACCCCTACGAGCAGTACTTC. The encoded protein is CASSLFGAGPPNPYEQYF.

CDR3 sequence (DNA): TGTGCCAGTACGGGAGAACTCTATGGCTACACCTTC. Its translation is CASTGELYGYTF. The chain recombines TRBV19 with TRBJ1-2; D uncertain. V was cut by 7 bases and J by 4 bases, with 10 bases left in between. In germline, CDR1 is LNHDA, CDR2 SQIVND (reference sequence). The CDR3 spans 12 residues.

This clonotype was observed many times. This chain connects TRBV12-3 or TRBV12-4 to TRBJ1-3; 10 bases align to TRBD1. V shed 7 bases, J shed 6 bases, and the junction held 6 bases outside the gene matches. The length of the CDR3 is 14 residues. The CDR3 bases are TGTGCCAGCACCTTGACAGGGGGCTTAAACACCATATATTTT. Translated, it gives CASTLTGGLNTIYF.

Regarding this clonotype: This may arise from a read error, as a much more abundant clone is one base away. The gene calls are TRBV7-2 and TRBJ1-4, with TRBD1 as a possible D gene (5 bases). The CDR3 extends over 16 amino acids. Germline V CDR1 and CDR2: SGHTA, FQGNSA. The CDR3 DNA reads TGTGCCAGCAGCTTAGTGTTTCAGGGCCAGGGTGAAAGACTGTTTTTT. Amino acids: CASSLVFQGQGERLFF.

This clonotype was recorded at least ten times. This rearrangement joins TRBV5-1 to TRBJ2-5; tentative D call: TRBD1 (9 bases). Per the germline V gene, CDR1 is SGHRS and CDR2 is YFSETQ. The CDR3 runs 14 residues. Trimming left V 4 bases short and J 5 bases short, with 15 bases between. The CDR3 loop is CASSGTGTRETQYF. CDR3 in DNA: TGCGCCAGCAGCGGGACAGGGACTAGGGAGACCCAGTACTTC.

In its sample, this clonotype was seen many times. The chain has TRBV20-1 and TRBJ1-1; the match to TRBD1 covers 7 bases. CDR3 size: 15 residues. CDR1 is DFQATT and CDR2 is SNEGSKA in the germline V gene (reference sequence). V shed 2 bases and J 8 bases; nucleotides not matched to a gene: 14. CDR3 sequence: CSARHRGNTVEEAFF. The CDR3 coding sequence is TGCAGTGCTAGACACAGGGGCAACACGGTAGAGGAAGCTTTCTTT.

The rearrangement joins TRBV6-2 or TRBV6-3 to TRBJ1-1, with D maybe TRBD1 (6 bases). Trimming took off 10 bases at V and 7 bases at J, with 19 bases between the two ends. The germline V gene has CDR1 MNHEY and CDR2 SVGEGT. This CDR3 contains 13 residues. DNA of the CDR3: TGTGCCATCCAGAGGATGACAGGCCTTGAAGCTTTCTTT. Translated: CAIQRMTGLEAFF.

This clonotype was counted many times. This chain joins TRBV18 and TRBJ1-1, with D hard to call. Trimming took off 3 bases at V and 7 bases at J, with 15 bases between the two ends. Per germline, CDR1 KGHSH and CDR2 LQKENI. This CDR3 comprises 14 residues. The CDR3 region is CASSPPSRPSEAFF. The CDR3 bases are TGTGCCAGCTCACCCCCGTCTCGTCCGAGTGAAGCTTTCTTT.

The chain carries TRBV19 and TRBJ1-5, with 7 bases fitting TRBD1. This CDR3 spans 15 amino acids. Trimming at V came to 6 bases and at J to 3 bases, leaving 8 bases not matched to a gene. Per the germline V gene, CDR1 is LNHDA and CDR2 is SQIVND (reference sequence). In nucleotides, the CDR3 is TGTGCCAGTAGCCGATTTACAGGGGTCAATCAGCCCCAGCATTTT. It yields the protein CASSRFTGVNQPQHF.

This clonotype has ten or more counts. The chain uses TRBV3-1 and TRBJ2-1; no firm D call. Germline assignment: CDR1 LGHDT and CDR2 YNNKEL (reference sequence). This CDR3 comprises 15 residues. V was pared by 6 bases and J by 0 bases, with 12 bases between. DNA for the CDR3: TGTGCCAGCAGTAGGACGCGTCGCTCCTACAATGAGCAGTTCTTC. Translation gives CASSRTRRSYNEQFF.

This clonotype was seen many times. This chain links TRBV14 with TRBJ2-1; TRBD2 agrees at 15 bases. CDR3 length: 16 amino acids. Looked up from germline, CDR1 is SGHDN and CDR2 is FVKESK. V shed 4 bases and J 8 bases; nucleotides not matched to a gene: 6. The CDR3 reads CASSPWTSGGEDEQFF. The CDR3 DNA sequence: TGTGCCAGCAGCCCATGGACTAGCGGGGGGGAGGATGAGCAGTTCTTC.

This clonotype was seen repeatedly, ten times or more. The chain employs TRBV9 and TRBJ1-5; perhaps TRBD1 as D (6 bases). Trimming took 4 bases from V and 4 from J, leaving 15 bases between them. CDR3 length: 15 residues. Germline V gives CDR1 SGDLS, CDR2 YYNGEE. The CDR3 DNA sequence: TGTGCCAGCAGCACCGACGGGACACAGAATCAGCCCCAGCATTTT. Protein: CASSTDGTQNQPQHF.

This clonotype showed up just a few times. The gene calls are TRBV19 and TRBJ1-2, with a weak D call TRBD1 (5 bases). Germline CDR1 LNHDA, CDR2 SQIVND (reference sequence). The V end lost 6 bases, the J end lost 6 bases, and 8 bases lay between the germline ends. The CDR3 runs to 11 residues. CDR3 bases: TGTGCCAGTAGGCAGGGTGATGGCTACACCTTC. Translation: CASRQGDGYTF.

This clonotype was seen only a few times. CDR3 in DNA: TGTGCCAGCAGCTTGCGGGGGGCGAATAATTCACCCCTCCACTTT. Translating gives CASSLRGANNSPLHF. The J gene is TRBJ1-6, the V gene TRBV5-6; TRBD1 might be the D (6 bases). CDR3 length: 15 amino acids. Looked up from germline, CDR1 is SGHDT and CDR2 is YYEEEE. V lost 1 base to trimming and J lost 5 bases, with 10 bases between them.

This clonotype came up many times. V gene TRBV5-1 combines with J gene TRBJ1-2; 8 positions agree with TRBD1. V was clipped by 4 bases and J by 10 bases; unmatched bases: 9. From germline, CDR1 is SGHRS and CDR2 YFSETQ. CDR3 size: 13 residues. CDR3 sequence reads: CASSIGQGPSYTF. CDR3 coding DNA: TGCGCCAGCAGCATAGGACAGGGACCGTCCTACACCTTC.

Of note for this clonotype: A far more abundant clone sits one base away, making this likely a read error. The rearrangement links TRBV6-1 to TRBJ2-7, with 10 bases lining up with TRBD1. The CDR3 is made up of 14 amino acids. Germline V lookup: CDR1 MNHNS, CDR2 SASEGT. CDR3 nucleotides: TGTGCCAGCTCACCCGGGACAGGGGCCTACGTGCAGTACTTC. Translation gives CASSPGTGAYVQYF.

The V call is TRBV7-9, the J call TRBJ2-1; TRBD2 might be the D (5 bases). The germline CDR1 and CDR2 sequences are SEHNR and FQNEAQ (reference sequence). V lost 1 base and J 6 bases, leaving 13 bases between the germline ends. There are 15 residues in the CDR3. CDR3 bases: TGTGCCAGCAGCTTAGGTGACCGGACTTCCAATGAGCAGTTCTTC. Translated, it gives CASSLGDRTSNEQFF.

This clonotype was observed many times. V usage is TRBV20-1 and J usage is TRBJ2-7; perhaps D is TRBD1 or TRBD2 (6 bases each). There are 17 residues in the CDR3. V was clipped by 5 bases and J by 0 bases, with 23 bases between them. The germline V gene encodes CDR1 DFQATT and CDR2 SNEGSKA (reference sequence). The CDR3 DNA follows: TGCAGTGCTTCCCGGGGGCCAGGGTCCAGCCGCTCCTACGAGCAGTACTTC. The encoded protein is CSASRGPGSSRSYEQYF.